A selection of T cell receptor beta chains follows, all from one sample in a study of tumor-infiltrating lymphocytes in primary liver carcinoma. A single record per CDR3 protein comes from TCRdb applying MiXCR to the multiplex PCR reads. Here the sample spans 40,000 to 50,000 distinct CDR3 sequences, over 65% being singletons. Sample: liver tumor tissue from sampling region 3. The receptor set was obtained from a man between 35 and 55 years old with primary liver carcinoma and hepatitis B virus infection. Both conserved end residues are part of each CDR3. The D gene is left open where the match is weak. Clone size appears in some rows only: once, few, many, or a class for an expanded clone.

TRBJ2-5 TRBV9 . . CASSVGLVQETQYF TGTGCCAGCAGCGTCGGACTGGTACAAGAGACCCAGTACTTC
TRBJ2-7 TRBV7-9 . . CASSQTESSHDQYF TGTGCCAGCAGCCAGACGGAGAGCTCCCACGACCAGTACTTC
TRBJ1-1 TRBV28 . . CASKQGDRDTEAFF TGTGCCAGTAAGCAGGGTGATAGGGACACTGAAGCTTTCTTT
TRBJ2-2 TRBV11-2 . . CASGWSGVLTNSVELFF TGTGCCAGCGGATGGTCGGGAGTTCTTACGAACAGCGTGGAGCTGTTTTTT
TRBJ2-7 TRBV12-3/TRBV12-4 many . CASTGVSTYEQYF TGTGCCAGCACCGGGGTGAGCACCTACGAGCAGTACTTC
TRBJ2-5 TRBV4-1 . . CASSQELGMGETKYF TGCGCCAGCAGCCAAGAATTAGGCATGGGAGAGACCAAGTACTTC
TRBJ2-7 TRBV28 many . CASSFRGLYEQYF TGTGCCAGCAGTTTCCGAGGTCTTTACGAGCAGTACTTC
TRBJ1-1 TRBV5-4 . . CASSLVSRQENTEAFF TGTGCCAGCAGCTTGGTGTCCAGACAGGAGAACACTGAAGCTTTCTTT
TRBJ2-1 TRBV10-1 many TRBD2 CASSKAGGANEQFF TGCGCCAGCAGTAAGGCGGGAGGTGCGAATGAGCAGTTCTTC
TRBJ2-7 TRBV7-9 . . CASSLSRSGAGRIYEQYF TGTGCCAGCAGCTTAAGTCGATCGGGGGCTGGGAGAATATACGAGCAGTACTTC
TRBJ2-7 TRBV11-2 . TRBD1 CASNLIYMGTGYSHEQYF TGTGCCAGCAACTTAATATACATGGGGACAGGGTATTCCCACGAGCAGTACTTC
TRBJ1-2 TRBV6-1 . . CVSSPTRVSPIPYGYTF TGTGTCAGCAGTCCTACCAGGGTATCACCTATCCCCTATGGCTACACGTTC
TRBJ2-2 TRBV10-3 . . CATRWPSIGELFF TGTGCCACCAGATGGCCCTCCATCGGGGAGCTGTTTTTT
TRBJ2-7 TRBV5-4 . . CARGRDNYEQYF TGTGCCAGAGGCCGGGACAACTACGAGCAGTACTTC
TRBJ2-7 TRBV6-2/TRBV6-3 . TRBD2 CTSGHSRESYEQYF TGTACCAGCGGTCACTCGCGGGAGTCCTACGAGCAGTACTTC
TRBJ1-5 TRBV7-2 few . CASSLGAGDQPQHF TGTGCCAGCAGCTTAGGGGCAGGGGATCAGCCCCAGCATTTT
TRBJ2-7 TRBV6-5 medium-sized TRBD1 CASSPSRDRVEQYF TGTGCCAGCAGTCCATCCCGGGACAGGGTGGAGCAGTACTTC